This T cell receptor beta chain was sequenced for a study of T cells expressing NK-cell markers. This CDR3 has 17 amino acids. CDR1 is MGHRA, CDR2 YSYEKL, per germline. Study-level results: About 1.0-8% of CD8+ T cells in more than five donors belonged to dominant NKG2C+ clonotypes.

Points on this clonotype: The antigen remains undetermined.

TCRdb reprocessed the 5' RACE reads; each CDR3 protein has one entry and no DNA is given. This table lists about 5,000 distinct CDR3 sequences. The chain links TRBV4-1 to TRBJ1-2; TCRdb reports TRBD1, a call that lacks DNA to check it against. Sample: blood T cells: a sorted CD56 or NKG2C T cell subset, CD4+ or CD8+ T cells, or bulk PBMC T cells (not recorded which). The clonotype was recovered from a man younger than 30 in good health. The CDR3 loop reads CASSQVARTAGNYGYTF.